Listed below are T cell receptor beta chains from one sample, sequenced in a study of T cells in Graves' hyperthyroidism and ophthalmopathy. TCRdb re-called the multiplex PCR reads through MiXCR, storing one row per CDR3 protein. This table has 300,000 to 450,000 distinct CDR3 sequences, about 12% appearing once. Sequenced input: blood. The receptors shown here come from a woman aged 18 to 35 with Graves' hyperthyroidism. Both conserved end residues are part of each CDR3. The D gene is left open where the match is weak. Size is stated for part of the rows, as once, few or many counts, or as a class when the clone is expanded.

v_call	clone_size	j_call	d_call	cdr3_aa	cdr3_nt
TRBV11-2	many	TRBJ2-5	-	CASSLAETQYF	TGTGCCAGCAGCTTAGCAGAGACCCAGTACTTC
TRBV30	many	TRBJ1-2	-	CAWSVLGGYTF	TGTGCCTGGAGTGTACTAGGGGGCTACACCTTC
TRBV28	-	TRBJ2-1	TRBD1	CASSWILTGTGSYNEQFF	TGTGCCAGCAGTTGGATATTAACCGGGACAGGGTCCTACAATGAGCAGTTCTTC
TRBV7-8	many	TRBJ1-4	-	CASSFFDGTNEKLFF	TGTGCCAGCAGCTTCTTCGACGGAACTAATGAAAAACTGTTTTTT
TRBV3-1	many	TRBJ1-3	-	CASSLDPRTHSGNTIYF	TGTGCCAGCAGCCTTGATCCCAGAACCCACTCTGGAAACACCATATATTTT
TRBV3-1	-	TRBJ1-2	-	CASSWGDLAEAFYGYTF	TGTGCCAGCAGCTGGGGGGATCTAGCCGAAGCGTTCTATGGCTACACCTTC
TRBV3-1	-	TRBJ2-7	-	CASSLRRYEQYF	TGTGCCAGCAGCCTTCGGCGATACGAGCAGTACTTC
TRBV4-1	many	TRBJ1-1	-	CASSQGRTGNTEAFF	TGCGCCAGCAGCCAAGGAAGGACGGGGAACACTGAAGCTTTCTTT
TRBV24-1	many	TRBJ1-1	-	CATSDLMNTEAFF	TGTGCCACCAGTGATTTAATGAACACTGAAGCTTTCTTT
TRBV20-1	many	TRBJ1-2	-	CSARDQAGSYGYTF	TGCAGTGCTAGAGATCAGGCAGGGAGCTATGGCTACACCTTC
TRBV7-2	many	TRBJ2-5	-	CASSLVAGYQETQYF	TGTGCCAGCAGCTTAGTAGCCGGGTACCAAGAGACCCAGTACTTC
TRBV30	few	TRBJ2-6	-	CAWSPPDVFSGANVLTF	TGTGCCTGGAGTCCCCCGGACGTGTTCTCTGGGGCCAACGTCCTGACTTTC
TRBV5-6	few	TRBJ1-2	TRBD1	CASSLAWDRDDGYTF	TGTGCCAGCAGCTTGGCCTGGGACAGGGATGATGGCTACACCTTC
TRBV9	many	TRBJ2-1	TRBD2	CASSHGTSGSSYNEQFF	TGTGCCAGCAGCCACGGGACTAGCGGAAGCTCCTACAATGAGCAGTTCTTC
TRBV12-5	-	TRBJ1-2	TRBD1	CASGFLLPGTGGGYTF	TGTGCTAGTGGTTTCCTCCTCCCCGGGACAGGGGGCGGCTACACCTTC
TRBV7-2	-	TRBJ2-5	TRBD2	CASSPLAGLQETQYF	TGTGCCAGCAGCCCCCTAGCGGGGTTACAAGAGACCCAGTACTTC
TRBV12-3/TRBV12-4	many	TRBJ2-7	-	CASSFERAEEQYF	TGTGCCAGCAGTTTCGAGAGGGCGGAGGAGCAGTACTTC
TRBV12-3/TRBV12-4	once	TRBJ1-1	-	CATSFGATNTEAFF	TGTGCCACCTCCTTTGGGGCTACGAACACTGAAGCTTTCTTT
TRBV30	-	TRBJ1-5	TRBD1	CAWSGTGGQPQHF	TGTGCCTGGAGTGGGACAGGGGGACAGCCCCAGCATTTT
TRBV12-3/TRBV12-4	many	TRBJ1-2	-	CASSLPGHYGYTF	TGTGCCAGCAGTTTGCCAGGGCACTATGGCTACACCTTC
TRBV4-2	-	TRBJ2-7	TRBD2	CASSQEKMAGGGYEQYF	TGTGCCAGCAGCCAAGAAAAGATGGCGGGAGGGGGCTACGAGCAGTACTTC
TRBV6-2/TRBV6-3	many	TRBJ2-5	-	CASSYLKGGFSETQYF	TGTGCCAGCAGTTACCTTAAGGGCGGTTTCAGTGAGACCCAGTACTTC
TRBV7-2	many	TRBJ2-5	-	CASSPSGGMETQYF	TGTGCCAGCAGCCCGTCCGGGGGCATGGAGACCCAGTACTTC
TRBV30	many	TRBJ1-5	-	CAWSEPANQPQHF	TGTGCCTGGAGTGAGCCCGCTAATCAGCCCCAGCATTTT
TRBV7-8	many	TRBJ1-6	-	CASSLNGQGEGSPLHF	TGTGCCAGCAGCTTAAATGGGCAGGGAGAGGGATCACCCCTCCACTTT
TRBV10-2	-	TRBJ1-2	TRBD1	CASSLAGGDKGYTF	TGCGCCAGCAGTTTGGCAGGGGGCGATAAGGGCTACACCTTC
TRBV5-1	few	TRBJ2-2	-	CASRSNTWSPTGELFF	TGCGCCAGCAGGTCAAATACTTGGTCCCCAACCGGGGAGCTGTTTTTT
TRBV20-1	-	TRBJ1-1	-	CSASTGGTEAFF	TGCAGTGCTAGTACTGGGGGCACTGAAGCTTTCTTT
TRBV20-1	many	TRBJ2-5	-	CSASYYQETQYF	TGCAGTGCTAGTTATTACCAAGAGACCCAGTACTTC
TRBV20-1	many	TRBJ2-1	-	CSARPHKYSYNEQFF	TGCAGTGCTAGACCCCACAAATACTCCTACAATGAGCAGTTCTTC
TRBV27	many	TRBJ1-5	-	CASSFAGAGGNQPQHF	TGTGCCAGCAGTTTCGCAGGGGCGGGTGGCAATCAGCCCCAGCATTTT
TRBV20-1	many	TRBJ2-5	-	CSAREPNQETQYF	TGCAGTGCTAGAGAGCCCAACCAAGAGACCCAGTACTTC
TRBV4-3	many	TRBJ2-1	-	CASSQRTGTPQFF	TGCGCCAGCAGCCAACGAACCGGGACTCCGCAGTTCTTC
TRBV7-8	-	TRBJ2-1	-	CASSLARLSNEQFF	TGTGCCAGCAGCTTAGCTCGCCTTAGTAATGAGCAGTTCTTC
TRBV6-1	many	TRBJ2-7	TRBD1	CASSPSSTGYFHEQYF	TGTGCCAGCAGTCCTTCGTCGACAGGGTACTTCCACGAGCAGTACTTC
TRBV7-2	many	TRBJ2-7	-	CASSSTAEQYF	TGTGCCAGCAGCTCGACAGCCGAGCAGTACTTC
TRBV28	many	TRBJ1-2	-	CASTLSRQVYGYTF	TGTGCCAGCACCCTCTCCCGACAGGTCTATGGCTACACCTTC
TRBV19	few	TRBJ2-5	-	CASQGGAEETQYF	TGTGCCAGCCAAGGTGGCGCGGAAGAGACCCAGTACTTC
TRBV20-1	-	TRBJ2-2	-	CSARTAPSTGELFF	TGCAGTGCCAGGACAGCCCCGAGCACCGGGGAGCTGTTTTTT
TRBV27	many	TRBJ1-2	TRBD1	CASSLSDRGHYGYTF	TGTGCCAGCAGTTTATCGGACAGGGGCCACTATGGCTACACCTTC
TRBV28	many	TRBJ2-7	-	CASSSPQGRGEQYF	TGTGCCAGCAGTTCCCCCCAGGGACGGGGCGAGCAGTACTTC
TRBV11-2	-	TRBJ2-3	TRBD2	CASSPGGTNPTDTQYF	TGTGCCAGCAGCCCCGGGGGGACTAACCCCACAGATACGCAGTATTTT